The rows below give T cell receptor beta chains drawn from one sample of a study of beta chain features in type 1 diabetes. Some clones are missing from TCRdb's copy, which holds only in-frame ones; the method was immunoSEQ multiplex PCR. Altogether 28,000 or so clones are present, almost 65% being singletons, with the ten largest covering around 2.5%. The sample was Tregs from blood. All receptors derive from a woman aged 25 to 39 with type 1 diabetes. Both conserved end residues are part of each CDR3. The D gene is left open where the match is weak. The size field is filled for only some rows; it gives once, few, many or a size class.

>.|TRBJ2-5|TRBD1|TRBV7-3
CASSPGTGRETQYF
TGTGCCAGCAGCCCCGGGACAGGGCGAGAGACCCAGTACTTC
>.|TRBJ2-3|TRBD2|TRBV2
CASSEETSGNYGTQYF
TGTGCCAGCAGTGAGGAGACTAGCGGGAACTATGGTACGCAGTATTTT
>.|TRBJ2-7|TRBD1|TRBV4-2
CASSLQGAASYEQYF
TGTGCCAGCAGCCTACAGGGGGCGGCCTCCTACGAGCAGTACTTC
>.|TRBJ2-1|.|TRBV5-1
CASSGENSYNEQFF
TGCGCCAGCAGCGGTGAGAACTCCTACAATGAGCAGTTCTTC
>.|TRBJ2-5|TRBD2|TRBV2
CASSGGTSGRVETQYF
TGTGCCAGCAGCGGAGGGACTAGCGGGAGGGTCGAGACCCAGTACTTC
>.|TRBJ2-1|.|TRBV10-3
CAISELSGAYNEQFF
TGTGCCATCAGTGAGCTAAGCGGTGCCTACAATGAGCAGTTCTTC
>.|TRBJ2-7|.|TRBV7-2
CASSLATGEQYF
TGTGCCAGCAGCTTAGCGACGGGGGAGCAGTACTTC
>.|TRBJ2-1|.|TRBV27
CASSPPFSDEQFF
TGTGCCAGCAGTCCCCCCTTTAGCGATGAGCAGTTCTTC
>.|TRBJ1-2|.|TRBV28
CASEGNYGYTF
TGTGCCTCTGAGGGTAACTATGGCTACACCTTC
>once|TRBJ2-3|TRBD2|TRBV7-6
CASSLGSGASGRVGDTQYF
TGTGCCAGCAGCTTAGGTAGCGGGGCTAGCGGGAGAGTAGGAGATACGCAGTATTTT
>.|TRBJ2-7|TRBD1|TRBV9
CASSADRGFSYEQYF
TGTGCCAGCAGCGCGGACAGGGGGTTTTCCTACGAGCAGTACTTC
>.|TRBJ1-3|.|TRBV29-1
CSIDRSAGGNTIYF
TGCAGCATCGACCGGTCAGCAGGTGGAAACACCATATATTTT
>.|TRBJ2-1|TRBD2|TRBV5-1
CASSQMSGTSVHEQFF
TGCGCCAGCAGCCAAATGTCCGGGACTAGCGTCCATGAGCAGTTCTTC
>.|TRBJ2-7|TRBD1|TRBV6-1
CAIQPGQDLLEQYF
TGTGCCATCCAACCGGGACAGGACCTACTGGAGCAGTACTTC
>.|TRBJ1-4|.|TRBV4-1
CASSQDPGWDTATNEKLFF
TGCGCCAGCAGCCAAGATCCAGGGTGGGACACCGCAACTAATGAAAAACTGTTTTTT
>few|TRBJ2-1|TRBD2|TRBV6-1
CAITSAGDDDEQFF
TGTGCCATCACCAGTGCGGGAGATGACGATGAGCAGTTCTTC
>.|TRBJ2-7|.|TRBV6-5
CASRIPGVTYEQYF
TGTGCCAGCAGAATACCCGGGGTTACCTACGAGCAGTACTTC
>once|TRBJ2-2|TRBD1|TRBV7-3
CASSGDRDTGELFF
TGTGCCAGCAGCGGAGACAGGGACACCGGGGAGCTGTTTTTT
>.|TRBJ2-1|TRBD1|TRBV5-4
CASSSPGQHANEQFF
TGTGCCAGCAGCTCACCGGGACAGCACGCAAATGAGCAGTTCTTC
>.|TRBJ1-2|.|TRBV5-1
CARGRGVYGYTF
TGCGCCAGAGGGAGGGGAGTCTATGGCTACACCTTC
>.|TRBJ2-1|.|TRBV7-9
CASRVGGNEQFF
TGTGCCAGCAGAGTGGGGGGCAATGAGCAGTTCTTC
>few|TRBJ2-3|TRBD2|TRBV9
CASSAVAGGTDTQYF
TGTGCCAGCAGCGCTGTAGCGGGAGGCACAGATACGCAGTATTTT
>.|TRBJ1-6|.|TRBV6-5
CASSYEGGANSPLHF
TGTGCCAGCAGTTACGAGGGAGGGGCTAATTCACCCCTCCACTTT
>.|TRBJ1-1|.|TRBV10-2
CASRNGEGVTEAFF
TGCGCCAGCCGCAATGGGGAGGGCGTCACTGAAGCTTTCTTT
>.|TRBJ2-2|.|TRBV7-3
CASSIRGYQGTGELFF
TGTGCCAGCAGCATCCGAGGCTACCAGGGGACCGGGGAGCTGTTTTTT
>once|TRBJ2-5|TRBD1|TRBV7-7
CASSRGQGGETQYF
TGTGCTAGCAGCAGGGGACAGGGGGGAGAGACCCAGTACTTC
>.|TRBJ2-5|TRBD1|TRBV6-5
CASSWQTGRETQYF
TGTGCCAGCAGTTGGCAGACAGGGCGAGAGACCCAGTACTTC
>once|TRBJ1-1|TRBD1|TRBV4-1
CASSRDRITEAFF
TGCGCCAGCAGCCGGGACAGGATCACTGAAGCTTTCTTT
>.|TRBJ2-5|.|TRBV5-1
CASQGAGVMGETQYF
TGCGCCAGTCAGGGAGCGGGCGTAATGGGGGAGACCCAGTACTTC
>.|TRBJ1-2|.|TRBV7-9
CASSLEGDYGYTF
TGTGCCAGCAGCTTAGAGGGAGACTATGGCTACACCTTC
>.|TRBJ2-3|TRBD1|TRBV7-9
CASSLRRGQGHRDTQYF
TGTGCCAGCAGCTTAAGAAGGGGGCAGGGCCACCGAGATACGCAGTATTTT
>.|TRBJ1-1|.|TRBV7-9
CASSLGQANTEAFF
TGTGCCAGCAGCTTAGGACAGGCGAACACTGAAGCTTTCTTT
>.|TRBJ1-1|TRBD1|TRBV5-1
CASSPGTGHTEAFF
TGCGCCAGCAGCCCTGGGACAGGGCACACTGAAGCTTTCTTT
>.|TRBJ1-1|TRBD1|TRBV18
CASSPIQGENTEAFF
TGTGCCAGCTCACCCATACAGGGGGAAAACACTGAAGCTTTCTTT
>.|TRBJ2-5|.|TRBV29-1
CSVGMGGRRETQYF
TGCAGCGTTGGAATGGGGGGGCGGAGGGAGACCCAGTACTTC
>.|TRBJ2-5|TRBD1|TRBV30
CASDRGHQETQYF
TGTGCCTCTGACAGGGGACACCAAGAGACCCAGTACTTC
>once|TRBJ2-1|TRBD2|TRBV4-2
CASSQDGTGTSGYNEQFF
TGTGCCAGCAGCCAAGATGGGACAGGGACTAGCGGTTACAATGAGCAGTTCTTC
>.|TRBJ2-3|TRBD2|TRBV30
CAWSPLLAGGGDTQYF
TGTGCCTGGAGCCCCCTCCTAGCGGGGGGGGGAGATACGCAGTATTTT
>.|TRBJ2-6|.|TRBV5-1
CASSLEGVGANVLTF
TGCGCCAGCAGCTTGGAAGGGGTCGGGGCCAACGTCCTGACTTTC
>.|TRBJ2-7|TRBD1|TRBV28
CASRKQGQALSYEQYF
TGTGCCAGCAGGAAACAGGGACAGGCCCTATCCTACGAGCAGTACTTC
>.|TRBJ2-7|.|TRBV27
CASSLGGPAYEQYF
TGTGCCAGCAGTTTGGGGGGGCCTGCCTACGAGCAGTACTTC
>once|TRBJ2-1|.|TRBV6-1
CASSGANEQFF
TGTGCCAGCAGTGGGGCCAATGAGCAGTTCTTC
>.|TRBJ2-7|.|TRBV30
CAWSVGGKTYEQYF
TGTGCCTGGAGTGTTGGGGGGAAGACCTACGAGCAGTACTTC
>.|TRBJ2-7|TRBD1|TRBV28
CASSFPGQNYEQYF
TGTGCCAGCAGTTTCCCGGGACAGAACTACGAGCAGTACTTC
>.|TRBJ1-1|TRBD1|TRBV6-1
CASSAGTENTEAFF
TGTGCCAGCAGTGCCGGGACAGAGAACACTGAAGCTTTCTTT
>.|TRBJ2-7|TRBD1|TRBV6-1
CASRGADRGREQYF
TGTGCCAGCAGGGGGGCGGACAGGGGGCGCGAGCAGTACTTC
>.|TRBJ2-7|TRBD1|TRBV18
CASSPGTGGYEQYF
TGTGCCAGCTCCCCCGGGACAGGGGGCTACGAGCAGTACTTC
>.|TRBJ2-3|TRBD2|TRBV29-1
CSVEDWLAAPALDTQYF
TGCAGCGTTGAAGACTGGCTAGCGGCCCCGGCGCTAGATACGCAGTATTTT
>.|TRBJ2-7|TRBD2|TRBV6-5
CASSYSAGLAYEQYF
TGTGCCAGCAGTTACTCTGCGGGACTAGCCTACGAGCAGTACTTC
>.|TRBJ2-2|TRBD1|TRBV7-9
CASSLTGPGELFF
TGTGCCAGCAGCTTGACAGGGCCAGGGGAGCTGTTTTTT
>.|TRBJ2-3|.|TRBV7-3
CASSLPGSEDTQYF
TGTGCCAGCAGCTTACCCGGGAGCGAAGATACGCAGTATTTT
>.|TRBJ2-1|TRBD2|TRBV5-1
CASSLDGLAGSNEQFF
TGCGCCAGCAGCTTGGATGGACTAGCGGGGTCCAATGAGCAGTTCTTC
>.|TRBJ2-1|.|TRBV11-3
CASSTGLSNEQFF
TGTGCCAGCAGCACGGGACTCTCCAATGAGCAGTTCTTC
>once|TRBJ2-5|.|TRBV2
CANRLEYQETQYF
TGTGCCAACAGACTAGAGTACCAAGAGACCCAGTACTTC
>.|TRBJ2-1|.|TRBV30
CAWWIPGSYNEQFF
TGTGCCTGGTGGATACCGGGTTCCTACAATGAGCAGTTCTTC
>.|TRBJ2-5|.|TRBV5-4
CASSSPVLPGQETQYF
TGTGCCAGCAGCTCCCCCGTATTGCCAGGACAAGAGACCCAGTACTTC
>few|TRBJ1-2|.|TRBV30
CAWSSVGGGVRRYTF
TGTGCCTGGAGTTCCGTAGGGGGGGGTGTTCGACGCTACACCTTC